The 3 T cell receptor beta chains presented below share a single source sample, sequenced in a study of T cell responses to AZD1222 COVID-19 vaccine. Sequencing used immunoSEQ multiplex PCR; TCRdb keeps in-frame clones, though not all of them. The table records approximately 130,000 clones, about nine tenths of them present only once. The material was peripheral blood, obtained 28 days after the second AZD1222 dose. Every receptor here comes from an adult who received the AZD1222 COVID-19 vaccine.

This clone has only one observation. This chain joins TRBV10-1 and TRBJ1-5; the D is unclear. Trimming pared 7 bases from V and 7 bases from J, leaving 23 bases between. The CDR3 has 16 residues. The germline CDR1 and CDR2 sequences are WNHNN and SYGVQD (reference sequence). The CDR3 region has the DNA TGCGCCAGCACTCCCCCGGGAAAGAGGGATCCCCAGCCCCAGCATTTT. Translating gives CASTPPGKRDPQPQHF.

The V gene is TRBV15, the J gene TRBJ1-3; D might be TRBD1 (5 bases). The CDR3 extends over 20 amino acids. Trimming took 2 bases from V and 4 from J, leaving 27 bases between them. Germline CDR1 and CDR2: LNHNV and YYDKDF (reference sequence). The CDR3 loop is CATSRPAGRTPLLSGNTIYF. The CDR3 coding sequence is TGTGCCACCAGCAGACCGGCAGGGCGGACGCCCCTTCTCTCCGGAAACACCATATATTTT.

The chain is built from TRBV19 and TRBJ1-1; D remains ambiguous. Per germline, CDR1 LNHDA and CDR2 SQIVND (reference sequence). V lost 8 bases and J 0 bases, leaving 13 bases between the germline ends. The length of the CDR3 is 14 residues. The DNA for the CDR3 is TGTGCCAGTTGGGCTCCCGAAATGAACACTGAAGCTTTCTTT. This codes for CASWAPEMNTEAFF.